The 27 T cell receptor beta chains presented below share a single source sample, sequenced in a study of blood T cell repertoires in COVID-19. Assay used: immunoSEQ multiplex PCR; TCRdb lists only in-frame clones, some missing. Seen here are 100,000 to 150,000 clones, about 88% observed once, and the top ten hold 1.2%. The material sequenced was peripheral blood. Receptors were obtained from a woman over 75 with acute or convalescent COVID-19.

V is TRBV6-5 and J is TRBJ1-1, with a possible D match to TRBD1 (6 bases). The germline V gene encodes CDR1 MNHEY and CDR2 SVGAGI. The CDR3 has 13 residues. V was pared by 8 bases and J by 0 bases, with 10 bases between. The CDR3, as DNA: TGTGCCAGCGAGGGGGTCATGAACACTGAAGCTTTCTTT. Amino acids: CASEGVMNTEAFF.

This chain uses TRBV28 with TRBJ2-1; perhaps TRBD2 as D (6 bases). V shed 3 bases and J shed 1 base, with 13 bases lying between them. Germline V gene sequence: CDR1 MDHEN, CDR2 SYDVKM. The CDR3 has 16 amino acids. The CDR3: CASSFITSPSYNEQFF. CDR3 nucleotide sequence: TGTGCCAGCAGTTTTATAACTAGCCCTTCCTACAATGAGCAGTTCTTC.

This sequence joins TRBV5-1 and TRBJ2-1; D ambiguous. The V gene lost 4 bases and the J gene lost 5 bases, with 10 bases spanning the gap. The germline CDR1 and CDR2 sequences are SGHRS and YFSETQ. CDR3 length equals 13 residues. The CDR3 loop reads CASSETMNNEQFF. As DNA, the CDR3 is TGCGCCAGCAGCGAGACAATGAACAATGAGCAGTTCTTC.

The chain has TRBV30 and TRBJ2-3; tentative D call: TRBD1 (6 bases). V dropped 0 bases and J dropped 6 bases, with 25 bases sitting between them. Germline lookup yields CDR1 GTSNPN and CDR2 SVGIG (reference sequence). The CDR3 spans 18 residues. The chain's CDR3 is CAWSVWQRGRRPADTQYF. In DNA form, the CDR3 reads TGTGCCTGGAGTGTATGGCAAAGGGGGAGAAGACCAGCGGATACGCAGTATTTT.

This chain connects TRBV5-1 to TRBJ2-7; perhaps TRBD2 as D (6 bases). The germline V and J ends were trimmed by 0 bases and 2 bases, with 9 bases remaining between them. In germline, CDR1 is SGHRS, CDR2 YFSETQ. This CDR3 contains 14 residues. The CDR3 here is CASSLGGDPYEQYF. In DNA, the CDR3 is TGCGCCAGCAGCTTGGGCGGGGATCCCTACGAGCAGTACTTC.

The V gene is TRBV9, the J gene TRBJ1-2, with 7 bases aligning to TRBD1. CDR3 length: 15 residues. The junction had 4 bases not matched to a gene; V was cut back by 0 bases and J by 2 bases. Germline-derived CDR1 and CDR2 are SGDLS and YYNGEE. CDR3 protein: CASSVGQGGNYGYTF. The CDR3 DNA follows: TGTGCCAGCAGCGTAGGACAGGGCGGAAACTATGGCTACACCTTC.

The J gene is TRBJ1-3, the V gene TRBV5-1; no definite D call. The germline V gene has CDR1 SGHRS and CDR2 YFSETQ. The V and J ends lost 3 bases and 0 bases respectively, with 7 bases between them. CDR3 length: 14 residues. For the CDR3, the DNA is TGCGCCAGCAGCTCGGAGAGCTCTGGAAACACCATATATTTT. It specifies CASSSESSGNTIYF.

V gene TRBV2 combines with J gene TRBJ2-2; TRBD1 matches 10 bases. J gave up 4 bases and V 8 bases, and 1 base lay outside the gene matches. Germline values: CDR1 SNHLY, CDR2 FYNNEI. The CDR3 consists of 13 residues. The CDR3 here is CASGDRGTGELFF. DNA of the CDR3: TGTGCCAGCGGGGACAGGGGCACCGGGGAGCTGTTTTTT.

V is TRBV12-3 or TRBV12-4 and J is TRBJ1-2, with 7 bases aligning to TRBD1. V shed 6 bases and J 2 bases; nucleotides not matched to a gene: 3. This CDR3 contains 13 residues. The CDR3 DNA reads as TGTGCCAGCAGCCGGGACAGCAACTATGGCTACACCTTC. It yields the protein CASSRDSNYGYTF.

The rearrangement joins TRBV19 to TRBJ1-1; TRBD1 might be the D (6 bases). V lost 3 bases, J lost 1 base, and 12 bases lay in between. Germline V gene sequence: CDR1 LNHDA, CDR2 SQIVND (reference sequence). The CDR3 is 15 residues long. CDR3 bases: TGTGCCAGTAGTATTACCGGGACAAAGAACACTGAAGCTTTCTTT. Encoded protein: CASSITGTKNTEAFF.

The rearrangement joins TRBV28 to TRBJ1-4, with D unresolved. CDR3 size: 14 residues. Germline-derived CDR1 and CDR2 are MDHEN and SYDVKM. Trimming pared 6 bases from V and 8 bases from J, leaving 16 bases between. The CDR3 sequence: CASRGREGGEKLFF. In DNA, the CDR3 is TGTGCCAGCAGAGGACGGGAGGGCGGCGAAAAACTGTTTTTT.

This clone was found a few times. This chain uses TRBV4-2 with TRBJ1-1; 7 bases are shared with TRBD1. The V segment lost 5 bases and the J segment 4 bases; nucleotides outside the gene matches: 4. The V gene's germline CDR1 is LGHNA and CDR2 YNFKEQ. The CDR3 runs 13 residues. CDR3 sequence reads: CASSMNRGTEAFF. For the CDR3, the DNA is TGTGCCAGCAGCATGAACAGGGGCACTGAAGCTTTCTTT.

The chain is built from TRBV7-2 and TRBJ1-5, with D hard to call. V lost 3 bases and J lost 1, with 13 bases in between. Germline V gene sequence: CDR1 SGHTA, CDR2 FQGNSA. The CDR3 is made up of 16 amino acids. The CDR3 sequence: CASSFSGRASNQPQHF. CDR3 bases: TGTGCCAGCAGCTTCTCGGGGAGGGCGAGCAATCAGCCCCAGCATTTT.

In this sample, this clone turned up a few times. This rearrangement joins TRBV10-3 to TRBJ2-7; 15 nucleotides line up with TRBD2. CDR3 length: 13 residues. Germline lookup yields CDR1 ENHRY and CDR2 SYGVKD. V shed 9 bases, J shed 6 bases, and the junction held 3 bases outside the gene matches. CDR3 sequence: CAILGLAGGEQYF. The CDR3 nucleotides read TGTGCCATTTTGGGACTAGCGGGGGGCGAGCAGTACTTC.

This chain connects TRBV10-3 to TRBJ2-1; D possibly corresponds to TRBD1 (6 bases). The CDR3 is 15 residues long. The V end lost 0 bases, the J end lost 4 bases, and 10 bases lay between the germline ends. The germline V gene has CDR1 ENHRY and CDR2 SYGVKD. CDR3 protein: CAISESGTPYNEQFF. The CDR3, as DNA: TGTGCCATCAGTGAGTCGGGGACACCATACAATGAGCAGTTCTTC.

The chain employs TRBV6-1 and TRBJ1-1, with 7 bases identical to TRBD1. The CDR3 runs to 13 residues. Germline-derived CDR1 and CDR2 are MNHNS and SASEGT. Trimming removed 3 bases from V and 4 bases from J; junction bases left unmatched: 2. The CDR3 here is CASSEDRFTEAFF. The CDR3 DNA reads TGTGCCAGCAGTGAGGACAGGTTCACTGAAGCTTTCTTT.

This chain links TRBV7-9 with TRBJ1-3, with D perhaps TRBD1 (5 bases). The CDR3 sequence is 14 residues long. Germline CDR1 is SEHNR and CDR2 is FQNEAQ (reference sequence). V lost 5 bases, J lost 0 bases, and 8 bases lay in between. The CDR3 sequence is CASSGGNSGNTIYF. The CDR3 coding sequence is TGTGCCAGCAGCGGGGGGAACTCTGGAAACACCATATATTTT.

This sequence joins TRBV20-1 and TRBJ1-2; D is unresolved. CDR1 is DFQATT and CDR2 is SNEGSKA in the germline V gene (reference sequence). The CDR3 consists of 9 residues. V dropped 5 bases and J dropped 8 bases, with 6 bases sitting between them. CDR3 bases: TGCAGTGCTCGTCAGGGCTACACCTTC. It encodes CSARQGYTF.

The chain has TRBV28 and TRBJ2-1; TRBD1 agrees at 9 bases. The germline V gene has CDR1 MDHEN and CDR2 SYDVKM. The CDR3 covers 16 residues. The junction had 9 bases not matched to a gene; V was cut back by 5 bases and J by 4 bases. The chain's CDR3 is CASSPKGQGLYNEQFF. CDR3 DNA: TGTGCCAGCAGTCCAAAGGGACAGGGATTGTACAATGAGCAGTTCTTC.

CDR3 loop: CASSPPGLQGGRSTQYF. Here the CDR3 DNA reads TGTGCCAGCAGCCCCCCCGGACTCCAGGGGGGACGGTCGACCCAGTACTTC. The chain carries TRBV7-3 and TRBJ2-5, with D possibly being TRBD1 (7 bases). The germline V and J ends were trimmed by 5 bases and 7 bases, with 26 bases remaining between them. The CDR3 runs 17 residues. Per the germline V gene, CDR1 is SGHTA and CDR2 is FQGTGA.

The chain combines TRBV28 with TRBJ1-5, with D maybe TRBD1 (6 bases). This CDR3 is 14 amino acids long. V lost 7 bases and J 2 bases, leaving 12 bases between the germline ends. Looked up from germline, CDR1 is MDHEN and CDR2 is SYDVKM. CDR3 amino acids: CASTLSGGNQPQHF. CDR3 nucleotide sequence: TGTGCCAGCACCTTGTCAGGGGGCAATCAGCCCCAGCATTTT.

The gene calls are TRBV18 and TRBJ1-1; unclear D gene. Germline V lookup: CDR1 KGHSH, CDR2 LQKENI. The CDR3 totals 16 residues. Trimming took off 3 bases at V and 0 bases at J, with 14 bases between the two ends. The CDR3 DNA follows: TGTGCCAGCTCACCGCTCCTGGCCCAAATGAACACTGAAGCTTTCTTT. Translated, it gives CASSPLLAQMNTEAFF. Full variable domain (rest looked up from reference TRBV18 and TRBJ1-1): NAGVMQNPRHLVRRRGQEARLRCSPMKGHSHVYWYRQLPEEGLKFMVYLQKENIIDESGMPKERFSAEFPKEGPSILRIQQVVRGDSAAYFCASSPLLAQMNTEAFFGQGTRLTVV.

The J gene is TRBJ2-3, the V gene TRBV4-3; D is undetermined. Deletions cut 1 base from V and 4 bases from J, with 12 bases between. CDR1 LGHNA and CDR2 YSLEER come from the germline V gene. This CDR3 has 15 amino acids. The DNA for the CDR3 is TGCGCCAGCAGCCAAGGGGCTTTTCAGTCAGATACGCAGTATTTT. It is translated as CASSQGAFQSDTQYF.

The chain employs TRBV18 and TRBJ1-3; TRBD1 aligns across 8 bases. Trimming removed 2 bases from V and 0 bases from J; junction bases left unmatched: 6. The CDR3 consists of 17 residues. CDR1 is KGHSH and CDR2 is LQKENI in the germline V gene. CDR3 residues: CASSPRGQAFSGNTIYF. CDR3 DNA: TGTGCCAGCTCACCAAGGGGACAGGCCTTCTCTGGAAACACCATATATTTT.

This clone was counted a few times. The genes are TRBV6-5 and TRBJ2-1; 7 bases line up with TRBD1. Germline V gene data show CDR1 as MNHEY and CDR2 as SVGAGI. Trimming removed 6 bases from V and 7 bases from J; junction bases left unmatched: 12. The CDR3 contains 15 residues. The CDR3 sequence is CASSTQIMTGNEQFF. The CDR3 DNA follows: TGTGCCAGCAGCACCCAGATAATGACAGGGAATGAGCAGTTCTTC.

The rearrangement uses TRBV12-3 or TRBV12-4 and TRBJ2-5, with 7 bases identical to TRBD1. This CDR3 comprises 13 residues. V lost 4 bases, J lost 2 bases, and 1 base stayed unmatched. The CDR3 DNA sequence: TGTGCCAGCAGTTGGGGACAGCAAGAGACCCAGTACTTC. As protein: CASSWGQQETQYF.

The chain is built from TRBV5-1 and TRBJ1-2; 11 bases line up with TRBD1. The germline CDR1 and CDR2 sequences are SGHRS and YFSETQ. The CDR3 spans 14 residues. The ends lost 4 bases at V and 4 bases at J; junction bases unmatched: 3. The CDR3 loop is CASSRTGGSYGYTF. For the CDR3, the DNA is TGCGCCAGCAGCCGGACAGGGGGCAGCTATGGCTACACCTTC.